This T cell receptor (beta chain) came from a study of cytomegalovirus exposure and HLA in healthy donors. The overall study: Findings of an earlier analysis included some 120 million unique TCR beta sequences from some 180 million T cells. Findings of the study overall: Sequencing artifact likely explains a cluster of highly shared sequence variants.

The CDR3 runs 10 residues. V was clipped by 9 bases and J by 6 bases, with 7 bases between them. CDR1 is MNHEY and CDR2 is SMNVEV in the germline V gene (reference sequence). Points on this clone: Its antigen is not identified.

The study ran its PCR with 60 Vbeta and 13 Jbeta primers. Profiling relied on immunoSEQ multiplex PCR, and the TCRdb table lists in-frame clones only, not all of them. This sample carries roughly 200,000 clones, around 80% of them seen once, and the ten largest clones take around 1.7%. Sequencing was performed on PBMCs. The rearrangement links TRBV27 to TRBJ2-3; D is unresolved. This clonotype was sampled from a man aged 50 or older in good health and CMV-seronegative. Here the CDR3 reads CARIRDTQYF. Here the CDR3 DNA reads TGTGCCAGAATTCGGGATACGCAGTATTTT.